This T cell receptor (beta chain) comes out of a study of CD8 T cells in Susac syndrome. Regarding this clonotype: As yet, its antigen is unknown.

RNA, at roughly 0.45 to 1 ug, was reverse transcribed with random hexamers. Multiplex PCR with immunoSEQ amplified the TCR beta CDR3 across 54 Vbeta and 13 Jbeta. TCRdb analysed the immunoSEQ multiplex PCR reads with MiXCR anew, one entry per CDR3 protein. Counted here are a few hundred thousand distinct CDR3 sequences, 95% occurring once; the ten biggest clones make up around 0.099%. J was trimmed by 5 bases and V by 6 bases; bases with no gene match: 11. Germline CDR1 DFQATT, CDR2 SNEGSKA (reference sequence). CDR3 length equals 15 residues. Study-wide points: The study conceded that its TCR sequencing and HLA analysis involved relatively few individuals.

This rearrangement joins TRBV20-1 to TRBJ2-5; the match to TRBD2 covers 11 bases. This TCR came from a human donor with multiple sclerosis. Material: CD4+ T cells from PBMCs. The CDR3 protein is CSAQTSGVAAETQYF. CDR3 sequence (DNA): TGCAGTGCCCAGACTAGCGGGGTGGCGGCGGAGACCCAGTACTTC.